This T cell receptor beta chain was identified during a study of cytomegalovirus exposure and HLA in healthy donors. Overall study: The approximately 120 million unique TCR beta sequences, from around 200 million T cells, were found by an earlier analysis. Study findings and constraints: It was about 180 TCR beta chains that were listed as cytomegalovirus-associated. In an earlier analysis, in under 700 donors, most V segments appeared productive either ~90% or ~30% of the time.

The CDR3 extends over 14 amino acids. Germline CDR1 SGHNT, CDR2 YYREEE (reference sequence). The PCR had 60 Vbeta and 13 Jbeta primers. Original processing notes: An analysis that came later counted 60 million to 80 million unique TCR beta chains, approximately 9.9 million shared. Profiled with immunoSEQ multiplex PCR; TCRdb holds only in-frame clones, not every one. The DNA gave D and trimming, while V, J and clone size come from that table. The sample holds 65,000 to 90,000 clones; about 75% are singletons and the top ten take around 12%. Worth noting for this clone: Its antigen remains unknown.

The receptor comes from a man in his 70s in good health and CMV-seronegative. Sequencing was done on a sample of PBMCs. The V gene is TRBV5-4, the J gene TRBJ2-5; no firm D call. The DNA end is a closer match to TRBJ2-7, so the J assignment may be wrong. In DNA, the CDR3 is TGTGCCAGCAGCCATGATCGGAAGAACTACGAGCAGTACTTC. It is translated as CASSHDRKNYEQYF.